This T cell receptor beta chain was documented in a study of tumor and adjacent non-tumor tissue in lung cancer. Across the study: Samples averaged about 3.8 million productive TCRbeta reads each.

Note on this clonotype: A much larger clone lies one base from this, so it may be a read error.

RNA was extracted from bulk tissue without any cell sorting. This non-tumor lung sample came from over 3 cm beyond the tumor edge. The CDR3 contains 11 residues. From germline, CDR1 is SQVTM and CDR2 ANQGSEA. A modified ARM-PCR protocol with three rounds of nested PCR amplified TCRbeta. TCRdb independently ran MiXCR on the multiplex PCR reads; one entry per CDR3 protein. This table holds some 66,000 distinct CDR3 sequences, over 60% found once. The J gene is TRBJ2-7, the V gene TRBV29-1, with 8 bases aligning to TRBD1. Sequencing input: distant non-tumor lung tissue. The TCR was taken from a man aged 70-80 years with non-small cell lung cancer. CDR3 sequence (DNA): TGCAGCGTTCACAGGGGGGTGGAGCGGTACTTC. Amino acid sequence: CSVHRGVERYF.